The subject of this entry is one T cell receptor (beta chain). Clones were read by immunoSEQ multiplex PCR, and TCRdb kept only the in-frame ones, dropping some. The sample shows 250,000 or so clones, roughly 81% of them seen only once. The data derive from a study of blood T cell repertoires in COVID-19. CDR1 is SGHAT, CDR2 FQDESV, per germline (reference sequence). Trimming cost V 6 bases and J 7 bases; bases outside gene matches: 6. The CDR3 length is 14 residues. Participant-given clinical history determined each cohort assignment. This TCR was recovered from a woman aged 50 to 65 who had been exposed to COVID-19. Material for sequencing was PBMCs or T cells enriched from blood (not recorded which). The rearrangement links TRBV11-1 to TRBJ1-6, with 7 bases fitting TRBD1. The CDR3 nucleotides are TGTGCCAGCAGGGACGGGACAGAGAATTCACCCCTCCACTTT. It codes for CASRDGTENSPLHF. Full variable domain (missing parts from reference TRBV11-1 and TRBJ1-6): EAEVAQSPRYKITEKSQAVAFWCDPISGHATLYWYRQILGQGPELLVQFQDESVVDDSQLPKDRFSAERLKGVDSTLKIQPAELGDSAMYLCASRDGTENSPLHFGNGTRLTVT.